These 28 T cell receptor beta chains originate from one sample sequenced in a study of cytomegalovirus exposure and HLA in healthy donors (dated by TCRdb to about 2017). The receptor library was made with the immunoSEQ multiplex PCR assay. For the multiplex PCR, a mixture combining 60 forward primers for TCR Vbeta segments and 13 reverse primers for TCR Jbeta segments was used. TCRdb limited this immuneACCESS table to in-frame rearrangements with V and J called. A share of clones is missing; checked studies link under half to unresolved V genes, and the rest is unexplained. The table for this sample lists about 130,000 clones; about 74% of them were counted only once. Clones ranked in the top ten supply roughly 7.2% of the sample. The sample was PBMCs. These receptors came from a male donor in good health and CMV-seronegative.

This chain connects TRBV6-1 to TRBJ2-3; the match to TRBD2 covers 7 bases. Per the germline V gene, CDR1 is MNHNS and CDR2 is SASEGT. The CDR3 totals 13 residues. V lost 4 bases and J lost 6; bases outside the gene matches: 4. The CDR3 loop reads CASSARGGDTQYF. The DNA for the CDR3 is TGTGCCAGCAGTGCGAGGGGAGGGGATACGCAGTATTTT.

This rearrangement joins TRBV7-8 to TRBJ2-3, with 9 bases fitting TRBD2. The CDR3 contains 15 residues. The germline CDR1 and CDR2 sequences are SGHVS and FQNEAQ. The ends lost 5 bases at V and 4 bases at J; junction bases unmatched: 7. The CDR3 DNA follows: TGTGCCAGCAGCCACGGGACTAGCAACGCAGATACGCAGTATTTT. Translating gives CASSHGTSNADTQYF.

This clone was seen once. The J gene is TRBJ2-1, the V gene TRBV7-6; 8 bases agree with TRBD2. V dropped 9 bases and J dropped 5; count of bases not matched to a gene: 12. Germline V gene sequence: CDR1 SGHVS, CDR2 FNYEAQ. This CDR3 region has 15 residues. The CDR3 region has the DNA TGTGCCAGAAAGCGGGGCGGGGGGACTAACAATGAGCAGTTCTTC. Encoded protein: CARKRGGGTNNEQFF.

The J gene is TRBJ2-7, the V gene TRBV5-5, with 9 bases fitting TRBD1. V lost 2 bases, J lost 0 bases, and 6 bases stayed unmatched. The germline gives CDR1 SGHKS, CDR2 YYEKEE (reference sequence). The CDR3 covers 16 residues. CDR3: CASSFSRTGVSYEQYF. CDR3 nucleotide sequence: TGTGCCAGCAGCTTCAGTCGGACAGGGGTCTCCTACGAGCAGTACTTC.

The chain combines TRBV28 with TRBJ1-1, with 8 nucleotides matching TRBD1. This CDR3 comprises 12 residues. Trimming removed 8 bases from V and 5 bases from J; junction bases left unmatched: 4. Germline lookup yields CDR1 MDHEN and CDR2 SYDVKM. As DNA, the CDR3 is TGTGCCAGCGAAACAGGGGGAACTGAAGCTTTCTTT. This translates into CASETGGTEAFF.

V gene TRBV28 combines with J gene TRBJ1-5; D is unresolved. There are 12 residues in the CDR3. Trimming cost V 7 bases and J 3 bases, with 7 bases left between them. Per the germline V gene, CDR1 is MDHEN and CDR2 is SYDVKM. CDR3 loop: CASTQFNQPQHF. As DNA, the CDR3 is TGTGCCAGCACCCAATTCAATCAGCCCCAGCATTTT.

The chain employs TRBV4-2 and TRBJ1-2, with a possible D match to TRBD1 (5 bases). The CDR3 loop spans 16 amino acids. Per germline, CDR1 LGHNA and CDR2 YNFKEQ. Trimming removed 0 bases at V and 5 bases at J, with 16 bases between. The CDR3 nucleotides read TGTGCCAGCAGCCAAGATCAGTGGGACGGGGGGTATGGCTACACCTTC. Its protein is CASSQDQWDGGYGYTF.

The chain recombines TRBV7-6 with TRBJ2-2, with 9 bases matching TRBD2. The CDR3 contains 16 residues. Unmatched junction bases numbered 6, after V lost 5 bases and J lost 2 bases. CDR1 and CDR2 (germline): SGHVS, FNYEAQ. CDR3 loop: CASSLTGLANTGELFF. DNA of the CDR3: TGTGCCAGCAGCCTCACGGGACTAGCCAACACCGGGGAGCTGTTTTTT.

The chain employs TRBV5-1 and TRBJ2-7; possibly TRBD2 for D (5 bases). Germline V gives CDR1 SGHRS, CDR2 YFSETQ. The V gene lost 3 bases and the J gene lost 4 bases, with 23 bases spanning the gap. The CDR3 has 17 amino acids. CDR3 region: CASSSFPRGSNTYEQYF. DNA of the CDR3: TGCGCCAGCAGCTCTTTCCCCCGTGGGAGCAATACTTACGAGCAGTACTTC. The full variable domain, with the rest looked up from reference TRBV5-1 and TRBJ2-7, is KAGVTQTPRYLIKTRGQQVTLSCSPISGHRSVSWYQQTPGQGLQFLFEYFSETQRNKGNFPGRFSGRQFSNSRSEMNVSTLELGDSALYLCASSSFPRGSNTYEQYFGPGTRLTVT.

The gene calls are TRBV19 and TRBJ1-5; D not resolved. The length of the CDR3 is 15 residues. Trimming took off 7 bases at V and 6 bases at J, with 19 bases between the two ends. The germline V gene encodes CDR1 LNHDA and CDR2 SQIVND (reference sequence). The CDR3 coding sequence is TGTGCCAGTAACTCACCACATCCCGGGAGTCAGCCCCAGCATTTT. This encodes CASNSPHPGSQPQHF.

This chain uses TRBV7-2 with TRBJ2-2, with 7 bases aligning to TRBD1. The CDR3 consists of 16 residues. After removal of 7 bases from V and 0 bases from J, the junction contained 8 bases not matched to a gene. Germline-derived CDR1 and CDR2 are SGHTA and FQGNSA. The CDR3 spells CASTYSGTANTGELFF. The CDR3, as DNA: TGTGCCAGCACCTATTCCGGGACAGCGAACACCGGGGAGCTGTTTTTT.

The chain joins TRBV5-5 to TRBJ2-1; TRBD2 agrees at 8 bases. The trim removed 4 bases at V and 4 bases at J, leaving 10 bases unmatched. The CDR3 is made up of 16 amino acids. Germline V gene lookup returns CDR1 SGHKS and CDR2 YYEKEE (reference sequence). The CDR3 nucleotides are TGTGCCAGCAGCCTCGGGGTTGGCGGGAGGTACAATGAGCAGTTCTTC. This gives the protein CASSLGVGGRYNEQFF.

Only a few counts were recorded for this clone. The V gene is TRBV7-9, the J gene TRBJ2-1; 10 bases are a match to TRBD2. Germline CDR1 reads SEHNR; CDR2 reads FQNEAQ (reference sequence). CDR3 length: 16 amino acids. The V segment lost 5 bases and the J segment 4 bases; nucleotides outside the gene matches: 8. The CDR3 DNA reads TGTGCCAGCAGCCAAGAAGCGGGAGGGCCGTACAATGAGCAGTTCTTC. Amino acids: CASSQEAGGPYNEQFF.

The J gene is TRBJ1-6, the V gene TRBV9; D gene unclear. This CDR3 is 22 amino acids long. Germline lookup yields CDR1 SGDLS and CDR2 YYNGEE. Trimming cost V 0 bases and J 0 bases, with 25 bases left between them. The CDR3 reads CASSVDPGRGLSLSSYNSPLHF. The CDR3 bases are TGTGCCAGCAGCGTAGATCCGGGGAGAGGCCTAAGCCTAAGCTCCTATAATTCACCCCTCCACTTT.

The chain recombines TRBV5-1 with TRBJ2-3; 10 nucleotides match TRBD2. Germline-derived CDR1 and CDR2 are SGHRS and YFSETQ. The V segment lost 0 bases and the J segment 0 bases; nucleotides outside the gene matches: 4. The CDR3 length is 17 residues. CDR3 protein: CASSLVLAGDSTDTQYF. The CDR3 DNA is TGCGCCAGCAGCTTGGTGCTAGCGGGAGATAGCACAGATACGCAGTATTTT.

CDR3 DNA: TGCGCCAGCAGCTCCGGAGGGGCGGGGCCGACAGATACGCAGTATTTT. Its protein is CASSSGGAGPTDTQYF. This rearrangement joins TRBV5-1 to TRBJ2-3; D might be TRBD2 (6 bases). V was shortened by 3 bases and J by 3 bases, with 17 bases between the two germline ends. Germline-derived CDR1 and CDR2 are SGHRS and YFSETQ. CDR3 length: 16 residues.

This clone was found a few times. V gene TRBV25-1 combines with J gene TRBJ2-7; the match to TRBD2 covers 11 bases. The V gene's germline CDR1 is MGHDK and CDR2 SYGVNS. The CDR3 is 13 residues long. The V segment lost 8 bases and the J segment 3 bases; nucleotides outside the gene matches: 3. The CDR3 here is CASGGTSGYEQYF. CDR3 bases: TGTGCCAGCGGGGGGACTAGCGGCTACGAGCAGTACTTC.

The chain employs TRBV14 and TRBJ1-1, with D tentatively TRBD1 (5 bases). Trimming stripped 0 bases from V and 1 base from J, with 9 bases between. CDR1 is SGHDN and CDR2 is FVKESK in the germline V gene. CDR3 length: 15 residues. As DNA, the CDR3 is TGTGCCAGCAGCCAAGACGGGAGGGGGAACACTGAAGCTTTCTTT. It translates to CASSQDGRGNTEAFF.

The chain couples TRBV19 to TRBJ2-5; TRBD2 matches 11 bases. The CDR3 contains 17 residues. The germline V gene encodes CDR1 LNHDA and CDR2 SQIVND (reference sequence). The junction had 9 bases not matched to a gene; V was cut back by 3 bases and J by 3 bases. The CDR3 spells CASSILAGGGGKETQYF. Written as DNA, the CDR3 is TGTGCCAGTAGTATCCTAGCGGGAGGAGGAGGAAAAGAGACCCAGTACTTC.

The V call is TRBV28, the J call TRBJ1-1; D remains unclear. V was shortened by 6 bases and J by 0 bases, with 8 bases between the two germline ends. The CDR3 is 13 residues long. Germline V gene sequence: CDR1 MDHEN, CDR2 SYDVKM. CDR3 region: CASRATLNTEAFF. The CDR3, as DNA: TGTGCCAGCAGAGCAACCTTGAACACTGAAGCTTTCTTT. The full variable domain, with the rest looked up from reference TRBV28 and TRBJ1-1, is DVKVTQSSRYLVKRTGEKVFLECVQDMDHENMFWYRQDPGLGLRLIYFSYDVKMKEKGDIPEGYSVSREKKERFSLILESASTNQTSMYLCASRATLNTEAFFGQGTRLTVV.

The genes are TRBV4-1 and TRBJ2-7, with D perhaps matching TRBD2 (6 bases). Germline CDR1 and CDR2: MGHRA and YSYEKL. With 4 bases removed from V and 2 bases from J, the gap between germline ends came to 12 bases. The CDR3 is 14 amino acids. CDR3 protein: CASSRGTDTYEQYF. The CDR3 DNA reads as TGCGCCAGCAGCCGCGGGACCGATACCTACGAGCAGTACTTC.

The chain combines TRBV23-1 with TRBJ1-5; D perhaps matches TRBD1 (5 bases). TRBV23-1 is an ORF, and what it does is uncertain. The germline V and J ends were trimmed by 4 bases and 2 bases, with 15 bases remaining between them. This CDR3 comprises 16 residues. CDR3 in DNA: TGCGCCAGCAGTCCTAACATCAGGGCGGGCAATCAGCCCCAGCATTTT. Translated: CASSPNIRAGNQPQHF.

The rearrangement links TRBV5-4 to TRBJ2-5, with 7 positions matching TRBD1. The J segment lost 5 bases and the V segment lost 4 bases, leaving 5 bases of the junction unmatched. The CDR3 is 13 amino acids. Germline V gene sequence: CDR1 SGHNT, CDR2 YYREEE (reference sequence). The CDR3 sequence is CASSGTVSETQYF. DNA of the CDR3: TGTGCCAGCAGCGGGACAGTGTCGGAGACCCAGTACTTC.

This clone was seen a handful of times. The rearrangement links TRBV6-6 to TRBJ2-7; 7 bases align to TRBD2. Germline V gene sequence: CDR1 MNHNY, CDR2 SVGAGI (reference sequence). J gave up 0 bases and V 0 bases, and 2 bases lay outside the gene matches. The CDR3 runs to 15 residues. Written as DNA, the CDR3 is TGTGCCAGCAGTTACTCGCGGGAGATCTCCTACGAGCAGTACTTC. Translated, it gives CASSYSREISYEQYF.

This clone was counted between two and nine times. The chain uses TRBV6-5 and TRBJ2-5; a weak D match, TRBD2 (5 bases). V was cut by 3 bases and J by 5 bases, with 19 bases left in between. Germline V gene lookup returns CDR1 MNHEY and CDR2 SVGAGI. The CDR3 totals 16 residues. DNA for the CDR3: TGTGCCAGCAGTTATTCTTTGGTTGGAGGTGGGGAGACCCAGTACTTC. Translated, it gives CASSYSLVGGGETQYF.

The rearrangement links TRBV27 to TRBJ1-2; D is perhaps TRBD1 (5 bases). Germline V gene sequence: CDR1 MNHEY, CDR2 SMNVEV (reference sequence). V dropped 5 bases and J dropped 5 bases, with 12 bases sitting between them. CDR3 length: 13 residues. This chain's CDR3 is CASSPRGVYGYTF. The CDR3 DNA sequence: TGTGCCAGCAGTCCTAGGGGTGTATATGGCTACACCTTC.

This clone appeared a few times. The chain combines TRBV19 with TRBJ1-2; D is uncertain. The CDR3 length is 13 residues. Looked up from germline, CDR1 is LNHDA and CDR2 is SQIVND (reference sequence). V was trimmed by 2 bases and J by 0 bases, leaving 4 bases between them. CDR3 amino acids: CASSIQTNYGYTF. The CDR3 coding sequence is TGTGCCAGTAGTATACAGACTAACTATGGCTACACCTTC.

V usage is TRBV4-3 and J usage is TRBJ2-6; a weak D match, TRBD1 (6 bases). The V gene's germline CDR1 is LGHNA and CDR2 YSLEER. The length of the CDR3 is 17 residues. The ends were cut back, 4 bases at V and 1 base at J, with 14 bases in the middle. CDR3 protein: CASSRTGLGSGANVLTF. The CDR3 DNA is TGCGCCAGCAGCCGAACAGGGTTGGGTTCTGGGGCCAACGTCCTGACTTTC.